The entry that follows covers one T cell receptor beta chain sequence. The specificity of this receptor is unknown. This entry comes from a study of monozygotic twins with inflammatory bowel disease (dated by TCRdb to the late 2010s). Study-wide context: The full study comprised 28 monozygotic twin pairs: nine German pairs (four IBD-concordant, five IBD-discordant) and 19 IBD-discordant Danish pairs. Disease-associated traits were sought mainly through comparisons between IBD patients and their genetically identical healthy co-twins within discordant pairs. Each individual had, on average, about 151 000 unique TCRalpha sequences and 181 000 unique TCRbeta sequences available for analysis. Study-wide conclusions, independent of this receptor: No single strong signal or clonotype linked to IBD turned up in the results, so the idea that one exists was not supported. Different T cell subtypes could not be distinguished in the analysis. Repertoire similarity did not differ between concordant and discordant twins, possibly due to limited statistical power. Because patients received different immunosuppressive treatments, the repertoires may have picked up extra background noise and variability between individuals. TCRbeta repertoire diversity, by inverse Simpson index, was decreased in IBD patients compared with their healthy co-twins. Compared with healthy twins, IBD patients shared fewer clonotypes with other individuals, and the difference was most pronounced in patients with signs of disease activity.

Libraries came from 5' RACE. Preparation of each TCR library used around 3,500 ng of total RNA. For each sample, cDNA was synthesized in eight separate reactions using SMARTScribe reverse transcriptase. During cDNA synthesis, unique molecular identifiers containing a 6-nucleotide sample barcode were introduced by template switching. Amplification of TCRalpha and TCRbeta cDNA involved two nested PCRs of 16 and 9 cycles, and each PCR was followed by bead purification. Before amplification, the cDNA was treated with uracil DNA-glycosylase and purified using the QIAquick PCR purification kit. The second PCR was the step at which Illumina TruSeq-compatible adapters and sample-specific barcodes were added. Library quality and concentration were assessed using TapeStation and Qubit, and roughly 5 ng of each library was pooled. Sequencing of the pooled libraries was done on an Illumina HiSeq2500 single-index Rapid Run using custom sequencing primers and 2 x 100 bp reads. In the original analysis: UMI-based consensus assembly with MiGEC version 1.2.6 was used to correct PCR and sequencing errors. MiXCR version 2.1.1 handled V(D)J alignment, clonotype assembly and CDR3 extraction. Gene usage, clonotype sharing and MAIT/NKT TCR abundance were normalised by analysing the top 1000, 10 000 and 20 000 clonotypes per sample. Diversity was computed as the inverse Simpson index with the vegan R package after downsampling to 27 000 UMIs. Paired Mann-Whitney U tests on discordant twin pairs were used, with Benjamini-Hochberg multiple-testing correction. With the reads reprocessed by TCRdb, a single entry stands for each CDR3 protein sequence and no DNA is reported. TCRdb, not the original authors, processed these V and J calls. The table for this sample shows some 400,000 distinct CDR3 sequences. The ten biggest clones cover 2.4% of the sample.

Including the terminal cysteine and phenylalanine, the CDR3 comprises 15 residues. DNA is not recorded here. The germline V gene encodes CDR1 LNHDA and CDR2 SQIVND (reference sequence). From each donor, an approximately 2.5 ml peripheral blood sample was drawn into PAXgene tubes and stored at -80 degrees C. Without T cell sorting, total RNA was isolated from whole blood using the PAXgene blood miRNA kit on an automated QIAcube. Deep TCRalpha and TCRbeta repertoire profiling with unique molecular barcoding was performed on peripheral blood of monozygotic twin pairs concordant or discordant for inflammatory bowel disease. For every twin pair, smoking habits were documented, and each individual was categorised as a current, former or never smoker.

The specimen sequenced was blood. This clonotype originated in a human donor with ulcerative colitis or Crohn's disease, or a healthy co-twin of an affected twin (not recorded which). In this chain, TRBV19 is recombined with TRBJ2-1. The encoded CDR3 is CASSTDRGAYNEQFF.